Reported below is one T cell receptor beta chain. This sample stems from a study of T cells expressing NK-cell markers. TCRdb re-called the 5' RACE reads; every CDR3 protein appears as one record, without DNA. This table lists over 250,000 distinct CDR3 sequences. This CDR3 is 14 amino acids long. From germline, CDR1 is SQVTM and CDR2 ANQGSEA. Sample: blood T cells: a sorted CD56 or NKG2C T cell subset, CD4+ or CD8+ T cells, or bulk PBMC T cells (not recorded which). The chain links TRBV29-1 to TRBJ1-4; TCRdb selects TRBD1, and the lack of DNA leaves this call unchecked. The source of this sequence is a woman between 18 and 70 years old in good health. The CDR3 spells CSVTPTDRNEKLFF.